These T cell receptor beta chains were read from a single sample in a study of cytomegalovirus exposure and HLA in healthy donors. Generated by immunoSEQ multiplex PCR, the TCRdb table keeps only in-frame clones and is missing some. The data show roughly 200,000 clones, around 75% seen once. The sequencing sample was made of PBMCs. Every receptor here comes from a male donor in good health and CMV-seronegative. Both conserved end residues are part of each CDR3. The D gene is left open where the match is weak. Only part of the rows carry a size: once, few, many, or a class if the clone is expanded.

cdr3_aa: CASSLGTDYNSPLHF
cdr3_nt: TGCGCCAGCAGCCTCGGGACAGACTATAATTCACCCCTCCACTTT
clone_size: once
v_call: TRBV4-1
j_call: TRBJ1-6
d_call: TRBD1

cdr3_aa: CAWSLGQGNYQPQHF
cdr3_nt: TGTGCCTGGAGTCTGGGACAGGGGAATTATCAGCCCCAGCATTTT
clone_size: NA
v_call: TRBV30
j_call: TRBJ1-5
d_call: TRBD1

cdr3_aa: CASSQGLGPHNQPQHF
cdr3_nt: TGTGCCAGCAGTCAAGGGTTGGGCCCTCACAATCAGCCCCAGCATTTT
clone_size: NA
v_call: TRBV6-1
j_call: TRBJ1-5
d_call: NA

cdr3_aa: CAWSPPSAGGNTIYF
cdr3_nt: TGTGCCTGGAGCCCCCCATCCGCGGGAGGAAACACCATATATTTT
clone_size: NA
v_call: TRBV30
j_call: TRBJ1-3
d_call: NA

cdr3_aa: CASSPRTGGYSTDTQYF
cdr3_nt: TGCGCCAGCAGCCCCCGAACGGGGGGTTATAGCACAGATACGCAGTATTTT
clone_size: NA
v_call: TRBV4-1
j_call: TRBJ2-3
d_call: TRBD2

cdr3_aa: CASRTATEAFF
cdr3_nt: TGTGCCAGCAGGACAGCCACTGAAGCTTTCTTT
clone_size: NA
v_call: TRBV2
j_call: TRBJ1-1
d_call: NA

cdr3_aa: CASSLGGVNTEAFF
cdr3_nt: TGTGCCAGCAGCTTGGGCGGGGTGAACACTGAAGCTTTCTTT
clone_size: NA
v_call: TRBV7-9
j_call: TRBJ1-1
d_call: NA

cdr3_aa: CAISGDNSYEQYF
cdr3_nt: TGTGCCATCAGTGGGGACAACTCCTACGAGCAGTACTTC
clone_size: NA
v_call: TRBV10-3
j_call: TRBJ2-7
d_call: NA

cdr3_aa: CASSLMPPGQGLLSSYNEQFF
cdr3_nt: TGTGCCAGCAGCTTAATGCCCCCGGGACAGGGGCTTCTGAGCTCCTACAATGAGCAGTTCTTC
clone_size: NA
v_call: TRBV7-3
j_call: TRBJ2-1
d_call: TRBD1

cdr3_aa: CASSSTFLTKRTQYF
cdr3_nt: TGTGCCAGCAGTTCTACCTTCCTTACCAAGAGAACCCAGTACTTC
clone_size: NA
v_call: TRBV27
j_call: TRBJ2-5
d_call: NA

cdr3_aa: CAWSYSNQPQHF
cdr3_nt: TGTGCCTGGAGTTATAGCAATCAGCCCCAGCATTTT
clone_size: NA
v_call: TRBV30
j_call: TRBJ1-5
d_call: NA

cdr3_aa: CASSFPYREIQHF
cdr3_nt: TGTGCCAGCAGTTTTCCCTACAGGGAGATCCAGCATTTT
clone_size: NA
v_call: TRBV28
j_call: TRBJ1-5
d_call: NA

cdr3_aa: CASSLDGSGTDTQYF
cdr3_nt: TGTGCCAGCAGCTTAGACGGCTCCGGGACAGATACGCAGTATTTT
clone_size: NA
v_call: TRBV11-2
j_call: TRBJ2-3
d_call: NA

cdr3_aa: CASSWDRGNYGYTF
cdr3_nt: TGTGCCAGCAGCTGGGACAGGGGGAACTATGGCTACACCTTC
clone_size: NA
v_call: TRBV6-6
j_call: TRBJ1-2
d_call: TRBD1

cdr3_aa: CASSGGGEKLFF
cdr3_nt: TGTGCCAGTTCAGGGGGCGGTGAAAAACTGTTTTTT
clone_size: NA
v_call: TRBV25-1
j_call: TRBJ1-4
d_call: TRBD1

cdr3_aa: CASSPSDRRGSGNTIYF
cdr3_nt: TGTGCCAGCAGCCCTTCCGACAGGAGAGGCTCTGGAAACACCATATATTTT
clone_size: NA
v_call: TRBV7-8
j_call: TRBJ1-3
d_call: NA

cdr3_aa: CASSPGRTGFLKTQYF
cdr3_nt: TGTGCCAGCAGCCCAGGACGGACAGGGTTTTTAAAGACCCAGTACTTC
clone_size: NA
v_call: TRBV7-8
j_call: TRBJ2-5
d_call: TRBD1